This T cell receptor (beta chain) was observed in a study of T cell responses to AZD1222 COVID-19 vaccine. Findings and limits, study-wide: With two AZD1222 doses given, Spike-specific TCR breadth and depth both rose.

This CDR3 region has 14 residues. V gave up 5 bases and J gave up 5 bases, with 13 bases separating them. The V gene's germline CDR1 is MNHEY and CDR2 SMNVEV (reference sequence). The table came from immunoSEQ multiplex PCR; TCRdb's copy has only in-frame clones and leaves some out. The repertoire holds 98,000 or so clones, with about nine tenths as singletons. About this clone: Its antigen is unknown.

Investigators merged groups given second doses at roughly 4 or roughly 12 weeks. This chain joins TRBV27 and TRBJ1-5, with D possibly matching TRBD1 (6 bases). This sequence was found in an adult who received the AZD1222 COVID-19 vaccine. The sequenced sample was peripheral blood, obtained 28 days after the second AZD1222 dose. DNA of the CDR3: TGTGCCAGCAGTGAGAGACAGGCGGATCAGCCCCAGCATTTT. Translation gives CASSERQADQPQHF.